Below, 19 T cell receptor beta chains from the same sample are listed, as sequenced in a study of T cell repertoires in cytomegalovirus infection (dated by TCRdb to the late 2010s). No antigens are known for them. Instrument on record: Illumina HiSeq 1500. Using fastp at Q25 and MiXCR, TCRdb reprocessed the public reads and kept productive beta chains. When rows share a CDR3 protein, they turn into one entry using the most common DNA and genes. This sample comprises about 570,000 distinct CDR3 sequences, approximately 40% of them detected only once. Of the sample, about 48% is held by the ten largest clones. The treatment or condition label, as the study defines it: in vitro stimulation with specific CMV peptide epitopes to enrich CMV-specific T cells. The sample consisted of cultured PBMCs, taken from culture after CMV antigen stimulation. The receptors shown here come from a human donor in good health (CMV status not recorded). Some clones in this sample may be carry-over from other donors' samples.

The V call is TRBV6-8, the J call TRBJ1-3; D possibly corresponds to TRBD1 (6 bases). Germline V gene data show CDR1 as MNHGY and CDR2 as SAAAGT. Trimming removed 8 bases at V and 4 bases at J, with 18 bases between. The CDR3 has 15 residues. CDR3 region: CASGVGGRVGNTIYF. The CDR3 DNA reads as TGTGCCAGCGGAGTCGGGGGCAGGGTGGGAAACACCATATATTTT.

This chain joins TRBV12-3 or TRBV12-4 and TRBJ1-5; D is unresolved. V was shortened by 2 bases and J by 2 bases, with 7 bases between the two germline ends. CDR3 length: 14 residues. In DNA, the CDR3 is TGTGCCAGCAGTTTATCTGTGCGCAATCAGCCCCAGCATTTT. Amino acid sequence: CASSLSVRNQPQHF.

V usage is TRBV7-8 and J usage is TRBJ2-5; either TRBD1 or TRBD2 may supply D (6 bases each). Germline V CDR1 and CDR2: SGHVS, FQNEAQ. V was clipped by 6 bases and J by 6 bases, with 17 bases between them. This CDR3 contains 14 residues. The CDR3 here is CASRTRQEIKTQYF. CDR3 DNA sequence: TGTGCCAGCAGGACTAGACAGGAAATAAAGACCCAGTACTTC.

This clonotype came up a few times. The chain links TRBV12-3 or TRBV12-4 to TRBJ2-2; D may be TRBD1 or TRBD2 (5 bases each). V dropped 7 bases and J dropped 8 bases, with 14 bases sitting between them. This CDR3 contains 13 residues. This chain's CDR3 is CASTWDGRGELFF. CDR3 coding DNA: TGTGCCAGCACTTGGGACGGCCGAGGGGAGCTGTTTTTT.

The sample holds a few counts of this clonotype. This chain links TRBV5-5 with TRBJ2-7, with D perhaps being TRBD1 or TRBD2 (5 bases each). Germline V lookup: CDR1 SGHKS, CDR2 YYEKEE (reference sequence). Trimming left V 2 bases short and J 1 base short, with 10 bases between. The CDR3 covers 14 residues. The CDR3 region has the DNA TGTGCCAGCAGCTTCTACGAGGGGTCCTACGAGCAGTACTTC. Protein sequence: CASSFYEGSYEQYF. The full variable domain, with the rest looked up from reference TRBV5-5 and TRBJ2-7, is DAGVTQSPTHLIKTRGQQVTLRCSPISGHKSVSWYQQVLGQGPQFIFQYYEKEERGRGNFPDRFSARQFPNYSSELNVNALLLGDSALYLCASSFYEGSYEQYFGPGTRLTVT.

This rearrangement joins TRBV11-2 to TRBJ2-2, with D perhaps matching TRBD1 (6 bases). Germline V lookup: CDR1 SGHAT, CDR2 FQNNGV. This CDR3 is built from 14 residues. V was shortened by 5 bases and J by 5 bases, with 12 bases between the two germline ends. The CDR3 nucleotides are TGTGCCAGCAGCGCGAACGGACAGACCGGGGAGCTGTTTTTT. The encoded protein is CASSANGQTGELFF. The full variable domain, with the rest looked up from reference TRBV11-2 and TRBJ2-2, is EAGVAQSPRYKIIEKRQSVAFWCNPISGHATLYWYQQILGQGPKLLIQFQNNGVVDDSQLPKDRFSAERLKGVDSTLKIQPAKLEDSAVYLCASSANGQTGELFFGEGSRLTVL.

With respect to this clonotype: At one of its ends the junction is not consistent with the germline gene, which may arise from a read error. The chain employs TRBV5-3 and TRBJ1-2; TRBD1 aligns across 10 bases. TRBV5-3 is filed as an ORF, its function uncertain. The CDR3 consists of 14 residues. The CDR3 nucleotides read TGTGCCAGCAGCTCGTCAGGACAGGGGGTCGGCTACACCTTC. The encoded protein is CASSSSGQGVGYTF.

To note about this clonotype: Germline and junction disagree at one end, which may indicate a read error. The V and J genes are TRBV15 and TRBJ2-7; 7 nucleotides agree with TRBD2. Germline V lookup: CDR1 LNHNV, CDR2 YYDKDF (reference sequence). CDR3 size: 16 residues. The CDR3 loop is CAISREAGRTTYEQYF. CDR3 nucleotides: TGTGCCATCAGCAGGGAAGCGGGACGGACTACCTACGAGCAGTACTTC.

This clonotype was counted a few times. The chain joins TRBV4-2 to TRBJ2-7, with D possibly TRBD1 on 5 matching bases. The CDR3 is 14 amino acids. Germline CDR1 LGHNA, CDR2 YNFKEQ. Trimming took 4 bases from V and 0 from J, leaving 10 bases between them. CDR3 loop: CASSPPGNSYEQYF. In DNA, the CDR3 is TGTGCCAGCAGCCCGCCAGGGAACTCCTACGAGCAGTACTTC.

The V gene is TRBV12-3 or TRBV12-4, the J gene TRBJ2-3; 8 positions match TRBD1. This CDR3 comprises 15 residues. V lost 8 bases to trimming and J lost 0 bases; unmatched junction nucleotides: 7. This chain's CDR3 is CASGRQGASTDTQYF. The CDR3 DNA follows: TGTGCCAGCGGACGCCAGGGGGCCAGCACAGATACGCAGTATTTT.

This clonotype was seen repeatedly, ten times or more. The chain carries TRBV10-3 and TRBJ1-3; D is ambiguous. Looked up from germline, CDR1 is ENHRY and CDR2 is SYGVKD. V was pared by 6 bases and J by 0 bases, with 24 bases between. This CDR3 has 19 residues. The CDR3 nucleotides are TGTGCCATCAGGGACTTTATTATTTCAGAGGCCCACTCTGGAAACACCATATATTTT. It codes for CAIRDFIISEAHSGNTIYF.

This chain joins TRBV7-2 and TRBJ1-4; TRBD1 might be the D (5 bases). The germline V gene encodes CDR1 SGHTA and CDR2 FQGNSA. Trimming removed 2 bases at V and 5 bases at J, with 12 bases between. CDR3 length: 15 residues. This CDR3 reads CASSLSSGGNEKLFF. The CDR3 DNA follows: TGTGCCAGCAGCTTAAGTTCCGGGGGAAATGAAAAACTGTTTTTT.

The chain joins TRBV7-9 to TRBJ1-6; D unresolved. The V end lost 7 bases, the J end lost 9 bases, and 19 bases lay between the germline ends. Germline CDR1 reads SEHNR; CDR2 reads FQNEAQ (reference sequence). The CDR3 covers 15 residues. The CDR3 reads CASTPHGTDLSPLHF. In nucleotides, the CDR3 is TGTGCCAGCACCCCCCACGGAACCGACCTTTCACCCCTCCACTTT.

This chain links TRBV7-2 with TRBJ2-3, with 8 bases identical to TRBD2. Trimming removed 1 base from V and 8 bases from J; junction bases left unmatched: 5. Germline V gene sequence: CDR1 SGHTA, CDR2 FQGNSA. The CDR3 covers 14 residues. CDR3 loop: CASSLDPTSVTQYF. The CDR3 nucleotides are TGTGCCAGCAGCTTAGACCCGACTAGCGTTACGCAGTATTTT.

The V gene is TRBV6-2 or TRBV6-3, the J gene TRBJ1-6, with D possibly TRBD1 on 5 matching bases. The CDR3 length is 17 residues. The germline CDR1 and CDR2 sequences are MNHEY and SVGEGT. Trimming removed 7 bases from V and 8 bases from J, with 24 bases in between. The CDR3 protein is CASIWGILTSWDSPLHF. In DNA form, the CDR3 reads TGTGCCAGCATATGGGGGATTCTAACCAGCTGGGATTCACCCCTCCACTTT.

Of note for this clonotype: A much larger clone lies one base from this, so it may be a read error. The chain uses TRBV7-2 and TRBJ2-3; 12 positions agree with TRBD2. Trimming cost V 2 bases and J 0 bases; bases outside gene matches: 12. In germline, CDR1 is SGHTA, CDR2 FQGNSA. The CDR3 runs 20 residues. The CDR3 reads CASSLRTAASGRVSTDTQYF. As DNA, the CDR3 is TGTGCCAGCAGCTTACGCACGGCGGCTAGCGGGAGGGTGAGCACAGATACGCAGTATTTT.

The V call is TRBV7-6, the J call TRBJ2-5; D possibly corresponds to TRBD1 (5 bases). Per germline, CDR1 SGHVS and CDR2 FNYEAQ. This CDR3 is 14 amino acids long. Trimming removed 4 bases from V and 5 bases from J, with 14 bases in between. This CDR3 reads CASSSWGAGETQYF. CDR3 sequence (DNA): TGTGCCAGCAGCTCCTGGGGCGCCGGGGAGACCCAGTACTTC.

A few counts support this clonotype. This chain connects TRBV12-3 or TRBV12-4 to TRBJ2-7, with D possibly matching TRBD2 (6 bases). The CDR3 contains 13 residues. V lost 5 bases and J 3 bases, leaving 11 bases between the germline ends. The chain's CDR3 is CASSNTGVYEQYF. CDR3 coding DNA: TGTGCCAGCAGTAATACGGGGGTCTACGAGCAGTACTTC.

CDR3 bases: TGTGCCAGCAGCTTAGATCAATGGGGGGCAAACACCGGGGAGCTGTTTTTT. It is translated as CASSLDQWGANTGELFF. The chain links TRBV11-2 to TRBJ2-2, with D perhaps assigned TRBD1 or TRBD2 (6 bases each). The CDR3 loop spans 17 amino acids. Trimming took 0 bases from V and 2 from J, leaving 13 bases between them. Per germline, CDR1 SGHAT and CDR2 FQNNGV. Full variable domain (missing parts from reference TRBV11-2 and TRBJ2-2): EAGVAQSPRYKIIEKRQSVAFWCNPISGHATLYWYQQILGQGPKLLIQFQNNGVVDDSQLPKDRFSAERLKGVDSTLKIQPAKLEDSAVYLCASSLDQWGANTGELFFGEGSRLTVL.